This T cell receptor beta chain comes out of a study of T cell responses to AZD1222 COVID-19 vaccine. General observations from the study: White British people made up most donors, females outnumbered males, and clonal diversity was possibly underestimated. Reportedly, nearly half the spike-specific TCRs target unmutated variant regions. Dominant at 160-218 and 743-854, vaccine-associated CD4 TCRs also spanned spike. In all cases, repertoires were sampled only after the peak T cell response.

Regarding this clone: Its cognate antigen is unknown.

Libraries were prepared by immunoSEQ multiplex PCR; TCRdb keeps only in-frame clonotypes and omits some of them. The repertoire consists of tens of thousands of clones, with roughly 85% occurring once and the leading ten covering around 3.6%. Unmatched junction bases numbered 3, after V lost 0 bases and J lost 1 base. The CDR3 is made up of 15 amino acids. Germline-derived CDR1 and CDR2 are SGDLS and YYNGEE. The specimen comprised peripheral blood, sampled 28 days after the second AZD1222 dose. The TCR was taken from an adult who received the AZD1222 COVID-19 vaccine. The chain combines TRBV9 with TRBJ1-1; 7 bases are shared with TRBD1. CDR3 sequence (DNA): TGTGCCAGCAGCGTAGGAGCAGGGGGGAACACTGAAGCTTTCTTT. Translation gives CASSVGAGGNTEAFF. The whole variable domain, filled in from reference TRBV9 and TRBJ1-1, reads DSGVTQTPKHLITATGQRVTLRCSPRSGDLSVYWYQQSLDQGLQFLIQYYNGEERAKGNILERFSAQQFPDLHSELNLSSLELGDSALYFCASSVGAGGNTEAFFGQGTRLTVV.